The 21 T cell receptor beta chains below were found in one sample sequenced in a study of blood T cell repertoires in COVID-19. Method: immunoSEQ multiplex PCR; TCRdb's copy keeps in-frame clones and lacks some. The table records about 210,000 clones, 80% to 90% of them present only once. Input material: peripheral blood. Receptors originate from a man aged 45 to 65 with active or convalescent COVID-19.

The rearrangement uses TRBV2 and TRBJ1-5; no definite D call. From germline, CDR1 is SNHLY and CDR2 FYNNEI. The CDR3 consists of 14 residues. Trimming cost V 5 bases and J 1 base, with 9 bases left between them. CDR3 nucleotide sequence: TGTGCCAGCAGTAGGAGGATAAGCAATCAGCCCCAGCATTTT. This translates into CASSRRISNQPQHF.

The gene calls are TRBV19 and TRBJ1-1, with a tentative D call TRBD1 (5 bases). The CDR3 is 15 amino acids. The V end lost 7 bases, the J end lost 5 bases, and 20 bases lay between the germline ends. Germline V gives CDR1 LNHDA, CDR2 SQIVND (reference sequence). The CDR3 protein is CASTRLRVGRTEAFF. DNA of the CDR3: TGTGCCAGTACGCGTCTCAGGGTGGGTCGGACTGAAGCTTTCTTT.

CDR3 sequence: CASRPSGQGNGYTF. The CDR3 DNA sequence: TGTGCCAGCAGGCCGTCGGGGCAGGGGAATGGCTACACCTTC. The genes are TRBV3-1 (or the pseudogene TRBV3-2) and TRBJ1-2; tentatively, D is TRBD1 (6 bases). Trimming removed 6 bases from V and 6 bases from J, with 17 bases in between. The germline CDR1 and CDR2 sequences are LGHDT and YNNKEL (reference sequence). The CDR3 runs 14 residues.

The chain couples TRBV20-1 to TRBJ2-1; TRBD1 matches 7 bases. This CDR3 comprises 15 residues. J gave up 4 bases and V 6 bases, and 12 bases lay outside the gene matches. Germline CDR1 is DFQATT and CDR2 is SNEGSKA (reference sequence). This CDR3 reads CSASTSGQKYNEQFF. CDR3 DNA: TGCAGTGCAAGTACCTCGGGACAGAAGTACAATGAGCAGTTCTTC.

The CDR3 is CAGGSGVAGTGELFF. DNA for the CDR3: TGTGCCGGGGGCAGCGGGGTAGCGGGGACCGGGGAGCTGTTTTTT. The chain is built from TRBV19 and TRBJ2-2; TRBD2 aligns across 8 bases. Germline V CDR1 and CDR2: LNHDA, SQIVND (reference sequence). V trimming: 11 bases; J trimming: 5 bases; junction bases outside the gene matches: 13. The CDR3 consists of 15 residues.

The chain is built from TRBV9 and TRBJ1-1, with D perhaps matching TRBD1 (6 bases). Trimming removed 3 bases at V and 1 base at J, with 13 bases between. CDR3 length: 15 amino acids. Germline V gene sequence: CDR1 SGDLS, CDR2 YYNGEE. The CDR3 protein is CASSGQATRNTEAFF. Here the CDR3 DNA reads TGTGCCAGCAGCGGACAGGCGACCCGGAACACTGAAGCTTTCTTT.

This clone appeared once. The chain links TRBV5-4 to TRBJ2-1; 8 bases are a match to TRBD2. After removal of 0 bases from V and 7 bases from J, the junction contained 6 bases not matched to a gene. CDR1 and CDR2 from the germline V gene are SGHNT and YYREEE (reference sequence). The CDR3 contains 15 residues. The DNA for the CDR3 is TGTGCCAGCAGCTTGGCGGGCGGGGGGCTTAATGAGCAGTTCTTC. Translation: CASSLAGGGLNEQFF.

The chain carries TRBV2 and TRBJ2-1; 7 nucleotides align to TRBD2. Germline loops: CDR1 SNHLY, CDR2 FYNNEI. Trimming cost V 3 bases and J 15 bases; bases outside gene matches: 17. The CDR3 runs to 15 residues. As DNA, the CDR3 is TGTGCCAGCAGTGATACGGGAGGACTGCCTACATATCGGTTCTTC. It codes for CASSDTGGLPTYRFF.

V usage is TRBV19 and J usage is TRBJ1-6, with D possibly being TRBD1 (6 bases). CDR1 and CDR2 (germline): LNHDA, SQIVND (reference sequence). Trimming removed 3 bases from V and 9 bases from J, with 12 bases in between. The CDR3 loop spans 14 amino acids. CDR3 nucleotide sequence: TGTGCCAGTAGTATCGGGGGGGCTGGTTCACCCCTCCACTTT. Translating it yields CASSIGGAGSPLHF.

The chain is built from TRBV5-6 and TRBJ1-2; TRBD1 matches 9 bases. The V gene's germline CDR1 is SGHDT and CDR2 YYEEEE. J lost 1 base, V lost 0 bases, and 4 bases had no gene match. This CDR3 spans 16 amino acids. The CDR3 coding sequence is TGTGCCAGCAGCTTGGGATACAGGGGGCGTAACTATGGCTACACCTTC. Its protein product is CASSLGYRGRNYGYTF.

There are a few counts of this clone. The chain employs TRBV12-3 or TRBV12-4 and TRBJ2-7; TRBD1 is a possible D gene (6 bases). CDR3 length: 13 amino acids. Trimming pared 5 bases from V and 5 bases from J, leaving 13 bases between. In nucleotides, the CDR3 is TGTGCCAGCAGTCATACAGGGTCCCACGAGCAGTACGTC. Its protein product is CASSHTGSHEQYV.

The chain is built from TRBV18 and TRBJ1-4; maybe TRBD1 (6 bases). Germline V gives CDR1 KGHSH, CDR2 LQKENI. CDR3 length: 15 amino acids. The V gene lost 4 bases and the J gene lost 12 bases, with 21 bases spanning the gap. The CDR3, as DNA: TGTGCCAGCTCACTCCGACAGGAGAGGTATGCAGAACTGTTTTTT. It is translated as CASSLRQERYAELFF.

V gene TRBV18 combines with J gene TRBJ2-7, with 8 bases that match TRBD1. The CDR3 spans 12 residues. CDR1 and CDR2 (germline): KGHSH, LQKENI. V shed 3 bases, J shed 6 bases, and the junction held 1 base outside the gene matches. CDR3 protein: CASSPTGGEQYF. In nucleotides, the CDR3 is TGTGCCAGCTCACCCACAGGGGGCGAGCAGTACTTC.

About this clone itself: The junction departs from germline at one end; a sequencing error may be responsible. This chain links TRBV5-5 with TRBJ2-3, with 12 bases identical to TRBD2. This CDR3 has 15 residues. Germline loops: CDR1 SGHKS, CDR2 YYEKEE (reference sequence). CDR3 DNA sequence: TGTGCCAGCACCGCGACTAGCGGGAGCAGAGATACGCAGTATTTT. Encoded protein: CASTATSGSRDTQYF. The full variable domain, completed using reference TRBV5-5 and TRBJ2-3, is DAGVTQSPTHLIKTRGQQVTLRCSPISGHKSVSWYQQVLGQGPQFIFQYYEKEERGRGNFPDRFSARQFPNYSSELNVNALLLGDSALYLCASTATSGSRDTQYFGPGTRLTVL.

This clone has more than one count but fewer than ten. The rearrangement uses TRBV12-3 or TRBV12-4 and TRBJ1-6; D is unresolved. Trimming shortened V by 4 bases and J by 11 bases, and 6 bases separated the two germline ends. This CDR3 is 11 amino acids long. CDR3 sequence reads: CASSSPAPLHF. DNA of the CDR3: TGTGCCAGCAGTTCCCCCGCACCCCTCCACTTT.

CDR3 protein: CASSLASGNYNEQFF. CDR3 sequence (DNA): TGTGCCAGCAGCTTAGCTAGCGGGAACTACAATGAGCAGTTCTTC. The chain recombines TRBV7-2 with TRBJ2-1; TRBD2 agrees at 8 bases. This CDR3 region has 15 residues. V shed 0 bases, J shed 3 bases, and the junction held 1 base outside the gene matches. Germline V gene data show CDR1 as SGHTA and CDR2 as FQGNSA. Filled out from reference TRBV7-2 and TRBJ2-1, the complete variable domain reads GAGVSQSPSNKVTEKGKDVELRCDPISGHTALYWYRQSLGQGLEFLIYFQGNSAPDKSGLPSDRFSAERTGGSVSTLTIQRTQQEDSAVYLCASSLASGNYNEQFFGPGTRLTVL.

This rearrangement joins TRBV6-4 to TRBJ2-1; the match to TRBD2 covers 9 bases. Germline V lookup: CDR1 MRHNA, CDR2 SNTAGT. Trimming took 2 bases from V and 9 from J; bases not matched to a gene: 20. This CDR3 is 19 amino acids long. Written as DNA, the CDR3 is TGTGCCAGCAGTGACCGGGACGCGGGAGGGCCAAATTTCGTCCTTGAGCAGTTCTTC. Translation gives CASSDRDAGGPNFVLEQFF.

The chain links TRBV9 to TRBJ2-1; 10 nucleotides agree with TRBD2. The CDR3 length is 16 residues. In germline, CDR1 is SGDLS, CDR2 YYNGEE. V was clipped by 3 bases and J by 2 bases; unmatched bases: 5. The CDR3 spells CASSDHSGGAYNEQFF. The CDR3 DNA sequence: TGTGCCAGCAGCGACCACAGCGGGGGGGCCTACAATGAGCAGTTCTTC.

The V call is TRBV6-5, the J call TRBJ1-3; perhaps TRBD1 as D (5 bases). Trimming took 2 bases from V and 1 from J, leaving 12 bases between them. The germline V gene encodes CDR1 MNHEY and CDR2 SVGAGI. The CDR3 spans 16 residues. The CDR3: CASSYNGAGSGNTIYF. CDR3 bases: TGTGCCAGCAGTTACAACGGTGCAGGGTCTGGAAACACCATATATTTT.

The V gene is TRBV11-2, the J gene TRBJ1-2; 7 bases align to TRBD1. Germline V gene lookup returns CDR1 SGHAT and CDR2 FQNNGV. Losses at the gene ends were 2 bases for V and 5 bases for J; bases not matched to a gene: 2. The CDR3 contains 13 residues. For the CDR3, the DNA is TGTGCCAGCAGCTTACCGACAGGGTATGGCTACACCTTC. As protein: CASSLPTGYGYTF.

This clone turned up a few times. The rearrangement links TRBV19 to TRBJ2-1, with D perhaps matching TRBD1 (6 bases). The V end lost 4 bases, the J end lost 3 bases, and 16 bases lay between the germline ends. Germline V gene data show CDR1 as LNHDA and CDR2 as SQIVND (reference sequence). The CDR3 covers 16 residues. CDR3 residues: CASSRNRARGYNEQFF. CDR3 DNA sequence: TGTGCCAGTAGTAGAAACAGGGCGAGGGGCTACAATGAGCAGTTCTTC.